The rows below give T cell receptor beta chains drawn from one sample of a study of blood T cell repertoires in COVID-19. Here immunoSEQ multiplex PCR was the method, and the copy in TCRdb shows in-frame clones only, minus some. The table shows over 350,000 clones, with 85% to 90% occurring only once. Sequencing was done on a sample of PBMCs or T cells enriched from blood (not recorded which). These receptors all come from a woman between 45 and 60 years old who had recovered from COVID-19. Each CDR3 is given with its conserved first and last residue. The D gene is left open where the match is weak. A clone size is listed for some rows: how often the clone was seen (once, few, many), or a class if it is expanded.

D gene: .; clone size: .; J gene: TRBJ1-1; CDR3 length: 16; V gene: TRBV3-1/TRBV3-2; CDR3 protein: CASSQRGIGGGTEAFF; CDR3 DNA: TGTGCCAGCAGCCAAAGAGGCATTGGGGGCGGGACTGAAGCTTTCTTT
D gene: .; clone size: .; J gene: TRBJ1-2; CDR3 length: 14; V gene: TRBV5-6; CDR3 protein: CASTPRGLVYGYTF; CDR3 DNA: TGTGCCAGCACCCCTCGGGGGTTGGTCTATGGCTACACCTTC
D gene: .; clone size: .; J gene: TRBJ1-5; CDR3 length: 13; V gene: TRBV7-2; CDR3 protein: CASSLRLNQPQHF; CDR3 DNA: TGTGCCAGCAGCTTACGACTCAATCAGCCCCAGCATTTT
D gene: TRBD1; clone size: .; J gene: TRBJ1-6; CDR3 length: 16; V gene: TRBV11-2; CDR3 protein: CASSQVWDSRNSPLHF; CDR3 DNA: TGTGCCAGCAGCCAAGTATGGGACAGCCGGAATTCACCCCTCCACTTT
D gene: TRBD1; clone size: .; J gene: TRBJ1-1; CDR3 length: 17; V gene: TRBV6-6; CDR3 protein: CASSRDLAGGGYTEAFF; CDR3 DNA: TGTGCCAGCAGTCGAGACCTGGCAGGGGGCGGTTATACTGAAGCTTTCTTT
D gene: TRBD2; clone size: .; J gene: TRBJ2-1; CDR3 length: 12; V gene: TRBV19; CDR3 protein: CASSPRGGEQFF; CDR3 DNA: TGTGCCAGTAGTCCCCGCGGGGGTGAGCAGTTCTTC
D gene: TRBD1; clone size: .; J gene: TRBJ2-7; CDR3 length: 17; V gene: TRBV5-6; CDR3 protein: CASSPTMDRGLSYEQYF; CDR3 DNA: TGTGCCAGCAGCCCAACCATGGACAGGGGGCTTTCCTACGAGCAGTACTTC
D gene: .; clone size: once; J gene: TRBJ2-2; CDR3 length: 14; V gene: TRBV14; CDR3 protein: CASSQATTTGELFF; CDR3 DNA: TGTGCCAGCAGCCAAGCGACAACCACCGGGGAGCTGTTTTTT
D gene: .; clone size: .; J gene: TRBJ2-2; CDR3 length: 13; V gene: TRBV18; CDR3 protein: CASSKPTTNELFF; CDR3 DNA: TGTGCCAGCTCAAAACCAACGACAAACGAACTGTTTTTT
D gene: TRBD2; clone size: .; J gene: TRBJ2-2; CDR3 length: 16; V gene: TRBV7-3; CDR3 protein: CASSVDAGGGQRELFF; CDR3 DNA: TGTGCCAGCAGCGTTGACGCGGGGGGCGGACAGAGGGAGCTGTTTTTT
D gene: .; clone size: .; J gene: TRBJ1-4; CDR3 length: 16; V gene: TRBV29-1; CDR3 protein: CSGKGGHREGNEKLFF; CDR3 DNA: TGCAGCGGCAAGGGGGGGCACAGGGAGGGTAATGAAAAACTGTTTTTT
D gene: TRBD2; clone size: once; J gene: TRBJ2-7; CDR3 length: 22; V gene: TRBV4-1; CDR3 protein: CASSLLLPWDLSTSGGAYEQYF; CDR3 DNA: TGCGCCAGCAGCCTCCTTTTGCCCTGGGATCTATCGACTAGCGGGGGGGCCTACGAGCAGTACTTC
D gene: TRBD1; clone size: .; J gene: TRBJ2-5; CDR3 length: 18; V gene: TRBV18; CDR3 protein: CASSPRRIRQGGGETQYF; CDR3 DNA: TGTGCCAGCTCACCACGACGGATTAGACAGGGTGGTGGCGAGACCCAGTACTTC
D gene: TRBD1; clone size: .; J gene: TRBJ2-7; CDR3 length: 11; V gene: TRBV20-1; CDR3 protein: CSAGQDYEQYF; CDR3 DNA: TGCAGTGCTGGACAGGACTACGAGCAGTACTTC
D gene: .; clone size: few; J gene: TRBJ1-1; CDR3 length: 12; V gene: TRBV28; CDR3 protein: CASSYVETEAFF; CDR3 DNA: TGTGCCAGCAGTTATGTGGAGACTGAAGCTTTCTTT
D gene: .; clone size: .; J gene: TRBJ1-6; CDR3 length: 16; V gene: TRBV5-5; CDR3 protein: CALHAGGTTRPSPLHF; CDR3 DNA: TGTGCCTTACACGCCGGGGGGACAACCAGACCTTCACCCCTCCACTTT
D gene: .; clone size: .; J gene: TRBJ2-2; CDR3 length: 15; V gene: TRBV11-3; CDR3 protein: CASSLGGIGTGELFF; CDR3 DNA: TGTGCCAGCAGCTTAGGGGGCATCGGGACCGGGGAGCTGTTTTTT
D gene: TRBD1; clone size: .; J gene: TRBJ1-1; CDR3 length: 14; V gene: TRBV5-1; CDR3 protein: CASSLGTGNTEAFF; CDR3 DNA: TGCGCCAGCAGCTTGGGGACAGGGAACACTGAAGCTTTCTTT
D gene: .; clone size: .; J gene: TRBJ1-2; CDR3 length: 13; V gene: TRBV2; CDR3 protein: CASSEVEDYGYTF; CDR3 DNA: TGTGCCAGCAGTGAAGTGGAGGACTATGGCTACACCTTC
D gene: .; clone size: .; J gene: TRBJ1-1; CDR3 length: 14; V gene: TRBV28; CDR3 protein: CASSLWTEGTEAFF; CDR3 DNA: TGTGCCAGCAGTTTGTGGACAGAGGGGACTGAAGCTTTCTTT
D gene: .; clone size: .; J gene: TRBJ1-2; CDR3 length: 13; V gene: TRBV27; CDR3 protein: CASRITLSGGDTF; CDR3 DNA: TGTGCCAGCAGAATCACCCTATCGGGGGGTGACACCTTC
D gene: TRBD1; clone size: .; J gene: TRBJ1-5; CDR3 length: 18; V gene: TRBV19; CDR3 protein: CASSMARQGLRGNQPQHF; CDR3 DNA: TGTGCCAGTAGTATGGCGAGACAGGGGTTGAGGGGCAATCAGCCCCAGCATTTT
D gene: .; clone size: .; J gene: TRBJ2-3; CDR3 length: 21; V gene: TRBV28; CDR3 protein: CASSSTRLRGKMISSIDTQYF; CDR3 DNA: TGTGCCAGCAGTTCAACCCGATTACGGGGTAAAATGATATCGAGCATAGATACGCAGTATTTT
D gene: .; clone size: .; J gene: TRBJ1-1; CDR3 length: 13; V gene: TRBV28; CDR3 protein: CASNRRGRVEAFF; CDR3 DNA: TGTGCCAGTAACAGGAGGGGGAGGGTGGAAGCTTTCTTT
D gene: .; clone size: .; J gene: TRBJ2-1; CDR3 length: 15; V gene: TRBV3-1/TRBV3-2; CDR3 protein: CASSQEEQGYNEQFF; CDR3 DNA: TGTGCCAGCAGCCAAGAGGAGCAGGGGTACAATGAGCAGTTCTTC
D gene: .; clone size: once; J gene: TRBJ1-1; CDR3 length: 15; V gene: TRBV19; CDR3 protein: CASSIAEGINTEAFF; CDR3 DNA: TGTGCCAGTAGTATAGCGGAGGGGATTAACACTGAAGCTTTCTTT
D gene: TRBD2; clone size: .; J gene: TRBJ2-2; CDR3 length: 16; V gene: TRBV5-1; CDR3 protein: CASSAGLAGNTGELFF; CDR3 DNA: TGCGCCAGCAGCGCGGGACTAGCGGGGAACACCGGGGAGCTGTTTTTT
D gene: TRBD1; clone size: once; J gene: TRBJ1-2; CDR3 length: 14; V gene: TRBV6-5; CDR3 protein: CATSEDRVLYGYTF; CDR3 DNA: TGTGCCACCTCTGAAGACAGGGTCCTCTATGGCTACACCTTC
D gene: .; clone size: .; J gene: TRBJ2-5; CDR3 length: 18; V gene: TRBV3-1/TRBV3-2; CDR3 protein: CASSPAYPRRLGEETQYF; CDR3 DNA: TGTGCCAGCAGCCCCGCCTACCCAAGAAGGCTCGGGGAAGAGACCCAGTACTTC
D gene: .; clone size: .; J gene: TRBJ2-3; CDR3 length: 16; V gene: TRBV27; CDR3 protein: CASSGTGPMGTDTQYF; CDR3 DNA: TGTGCCAGCTCGGGCACAGGGCCGATGGGCACAGATACGCAGTATTTT
D gene: .; clone size: .; J gene: TRBJ2-7; CDR3 length: 14; V gene: TRBV28; CDR3 protein: CASRPGGQKVEQYF; CDR3 DNA: TGTGCCAGCAGGCCCGGAGGACAGAAGGTCGAGCAGTACTTC
D gene: .; clone size: .; J gene: TRBJ2-1; CDR3 length: 11; V gene: TRBV29-1; CDR3 protein: CSVEGGFEQFF; CDR3 DNA: TGCAGCGTTGAAGGAGGGTTCGAGCAGTTCTTC
D gene: TRBD1; clone size: .; J gene: TRBJ1-1; CDR3 length: 16; V gene: TRBV13; CDR3 protein: CASRALDRGNFAEAFF; CDR3 DNA: TGTGCCAGCAGGGCCCTCGACAGGGGAAATTTCGCTGAAGCTTTCTTT
D gene: .; clone size: once; J gene: TRBJ2-3; CDR3 length: 11; V gene: TRBV30; CDR3 protein: CAWSQGNTQYF; CDR3 DNA: TGTGCCTGGAGTCAGGGGAATACGCAGTATTTT
D gene: TRBD1; clone size: .; J gene: TRBJ1-2; CDR3 length: 14; V gene: TRBV19; CDR3 protein: CASRTGTASYGYTF; CDR3 DNA: TGTGCCAGTAGAACCGGGACAGCAAGCTATGGCTACACCTTC
D gene: .; clone size: few; J gene: TRBJ1-4; CDR3 length: 13; V gene: TRBV5-6; CDR3 protein: CASSLRGLGKLFF; CDR3 DNA: TGTGCCAGCAGCTTGCGAGGTTTGGGAAAACTGTTTTTT
D gene: .; clone size: .; J gene: TRBJ2-7; CDR3 length: 13; V gene: TRBV12-3/TRBV12-4; CDR3 protein: CASTARGADEQYF; CDR3 DNA: TGTGCCAGCACCGCTCGGGGGGCAGACGAGCAGTACTTC
D gene: .; clone size: .; J gene: TRBJ1-6; CDR3 length: 15; V gene: TRBV9; CDR3 protein: CASSVGPSAGSPLHF; CDR3 DNA: TGTGCCAGCAGCGTAGGCCCATCCGCCGGTTCACCCCTCCACTTT
D gene: TRBD2; clone size: .; J gene: TRBJ2-3; CDR3 length: 16; V gene: TRBV5-1; CDR3 protein: CASSLEAGGSTDTQYF; CDR3 DNA: TGCGCCAGCAGCTTGGAGGCGGGGGGTAGCACAGATACGCAGTATTTT
D gene: TRBD1; clone size: .; J gene: TRBJ2-2; CDR3 length: 14; V gene: TRBV19; CDR3 protein: CASSRTGDTGELFF; CDR3 DNA: TGTGCCAGTAGTCGAACAGGGGATACCGGGGAGCTGTTTTTT
D gene: .; clone size: .; J gene: TRBJ2-7; CDR3 length: 13; V gene: TRBV29-1; CDR3 protein: CSVDNGGPYEQYF; CDR3 DNA: TGCAGCGTTGATAACGGGGGACCCTACGAGCAGTACTTC
D gene: .; clone size: .; J gene: TRBJ2-7; CDR3 length: 13; V gene: TRBV6-5; CDR3 protein: CASTPADSYEQYF; CDR3 DNA: TGTGCCAGCACCCCAGCGGACTCCTACGAGCAGTACTTC
D gene: .; clone size: .; J gene: TRBJ1-1; CDR3 length: 15; V gene: TRBV7-9; CDR3 protein: CASSSLHRENTEAFF; CDR3 DNA: TGTGCCAGCAGCTCGCTACACAGGGAGAACACTGAAGCTTTCTTT
D gene: .; clone size: few; J gene: TRBJ2-1; CDR3 length: 15; V gene: TRBV5-8; CDR3 protein: CAINERLSSYNEQFF; CDR3 DNA: TGTGCCATAAATGAGCGACTCAGCTCCTACAATGAGCAGTTCTTC
D gene: .; clone size: .; J gene: TRBJ1-3; CDR3 length: 12; V gene: TRBV28; CDR3 protein: CASSFGGNTIYF; CDR3 DNA: TGTGCCAGCAGTTTCGGTGGAAACACCATATATTTT
D gene: .; clone size: .; J gene: TRBJ1-2; CDR3 length: 15; V gene: TRBV9; CDR3 protein: CASSPILESNYGYTF; CDR3 DNA: TGTGCCAGCAGCCCCATTCTGGAGTCTAACTATGGCTACACCTTC
D gene: .; clone size: .; J gene: TRBJ2-2; CDR3 length: 15; V gene: TRBV5-8; CDR3 protein: CASSWGGSNTGELFF; CDR3 DNA: TGTGCCAGCAGCTGGGGTGGGAGCAACACCGGGGAGCTGTTTTTT
D gene: TRBD1; clone size: .; J gene: TRBJ1-1; CDR3 length: 13; V gene: TRBV25-1; CDR3 protein: CASRDRGSTEAFF; CDR3 DNA: TGTGCCAGCAGAGACAGGGGAAGCACTGAAGCTTTCTTT
D gene: .; clone size: .; J gene: TRBJ1-1; CDR3 length: 15; V gene: TRBV30; CDR3 protein: CAWSVLGGMNTEAFF; CDR3 DNA: TGTGCCTGGAGTGTACTAGGGGGTATGAACACTGAAGCTTTCTTT
D gene: TRBD1; clone size: .; J gene: TRBJ2-3; CDR3 length: 15; V gene: TRBV2; CDR3 protein: CASSLQGAGTDTQYF; CDR3 DNA: TGTGCCAGCAGCTTACAGGGGGCGGGCACAGATACGCAGTATTTT
D gene: .; clone size: .; J gene: TRBJ1-4; CDR3 length: 14; V gene: TRBV7-8; CDR3 protein: CASSLDSTNEKLFF; CDR3 DNA: TGTGCCAGCAGCTTGGACTCAACTAATGAAAAACTGTTTTTT
D gene: .; clone size: .; J gene: TRBJ1-1; CDR3 length: 13; V gene: TRBV28; CDR3 protein: CASSHSVYTEAFF; CDR3 DNA: TGTGCCAGCAGTCATAGTGTGTACACTGAAGCTTTCTTT